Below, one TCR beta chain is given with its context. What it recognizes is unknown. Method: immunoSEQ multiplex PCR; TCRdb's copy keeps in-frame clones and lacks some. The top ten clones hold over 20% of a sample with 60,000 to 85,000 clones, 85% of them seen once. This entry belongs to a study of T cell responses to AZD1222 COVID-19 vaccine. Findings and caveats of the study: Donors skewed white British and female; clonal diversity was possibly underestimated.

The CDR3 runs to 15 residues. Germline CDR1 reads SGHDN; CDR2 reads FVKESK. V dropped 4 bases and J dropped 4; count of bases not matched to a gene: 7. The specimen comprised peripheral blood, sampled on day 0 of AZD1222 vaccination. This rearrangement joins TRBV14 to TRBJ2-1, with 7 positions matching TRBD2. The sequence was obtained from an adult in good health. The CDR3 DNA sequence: TGTGCCAGCAGCCCCCCGGCTAGCGGATACAATGAGCAGTTCTTC. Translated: CASSPPASGYNEQFF.